Listed below are T cell receptor beta chains from one sample, sequenced in a study of T cells after yellow fever vaccination. Each CDR3 protein is one row after TCRdb ran MiXCR on the 5' RACE reads. Of about 320,000 distinct CDR3 sequences in the sample, 12% were seen once. This sample comprised CD4+ T cells sorted from PBMCs, obtained 15 days after the yellow fever booster vaccination. These receptors came from a man aged 18-30 years who received the YFV17D yellow fever vaccine. Each CDR3 is given with its conserved first and last residue. The order of the fields is J gene, D gene, V gene, clone size, CDR3 protein, CDR3 DNA. A D gene is named only where the DNA matches it firmly. Size is stated for part of the rows, as once, few or many counts, or as a class when the clone is expanded.

J: TRBJ1-2
D: TRBD1
V: TRBV7-2
size: NA
CDR3: CASSWDRGRNYGYTF
DNA: TGTGCCAGCAGCTGGGACAGGGGGCGCAACTATGGCTACACCTTC

J: TRBJ1-4
D: NA
V: TRBV15
size: few
CDR3: CATSVGREFPREKLFF
DNA: TGTGCCACCAGCGTAGGAAGGGAATTTCCGAGGGAAAAACTGTTTTTT

J: TRBJ2-7
D: TRBD2
V: TRBV30
size: NA
CDR3: CAWTLWGGEQYF
DNA: TGTGCCTGGACCTTATGGGGGGGCGAGCAGTACTTC

J: TRBJ1-1
D: TRBD1
V: TRBV6-2/TRBV6-3
size: NA
CDR3: CASSYMYRGVGEAFF
DNA: TGTGCCAGCAGTTACATGTACAGGGGCGTCGGTGAAGCTTTCTTT

J: TRBJ1-2
D: NA
V: TRBV6-6
size: NA
CDR3: CASSSNTF
DNA: TGTGCCAGCAGTTCCAACACCTTC

J: TRBJ2-4
D: NA
V: TRBV7-2
size: many
CDR3: CASSLPGEGIQYF
DNA: TGTGCCAGCAGCTTACCAGGGGAGGGCATTCAGTACTTC

J: TRBJ2-3
D: NA
V: TRBV4-3
size: NA
CDR3: CASSQESSSPADTQYF
DNA: TGCGCCAGCAGCCAAGAGTCTAGCTCCCCGGCAGATACGCAGTATTTT

J: TRBJ1-5
D: TRBD1
V: TRBV19
size: NA
CDR3: CASSAGPGGGNQPQHF
DNA: TGTGCCAGTAGTGCGGGACCAGGGGGCGGCAATCAGCCCCAGCATTTT

J: TRBJ2-7
D: NA
V: TRBV27
size: few
CDR3: CASSNRGAARTYEQYF
DNA: TGTGCCAGCAGTAACCGCGGGGCGGCCCGAACCTACGAGCAGTACTTC

J: TRBJ1-2
D: NA
V: TRBV7-2
size: NA
CDR3: CASSFGDGNYGYTF
DNA: TGTGCCAGCAGCTTCGGGGACGGTAACTATGGCTACACCTTC

J: TRBJ2-3
D: NA
V: TRBV18
size: NA
CDR3: CASSQGWQDTQYF
DNA: TGTGCCAGCTCACAGGGTTGGCAAGATACGCAGTATTTT

J: TRBJ2-5
D: TRBD1
V: TRBV5-4
size: many
CDR3: CASSLQGAQETQYF
DNA: TGTGCCAGCAGCTTACAGGGGGCCCAAGAGACCCAGTACTTC

J: TRBJ1-5
D: NA
V: TRBV7-8
size: few
CDR3: CASTLLDSNQPQHF
DNA: TGTGCCAGCACCTTGCTAGATAGCAATCAGCCCCAGCATTTT

J: TRBJ1-1
D: NA
V: TRBV24-1
size: NA
CDR3: CATSDLTEAFF
DNA: TGTGCCACCAGTGATTTAACTGAAGCTTTCTTT

J: TRBJ2-1
D: NA
V: TRBV2
size: NA
CDR3: CASSVRRVSYNEQFF
DNA: TGTGCCAGCAGTGTACGCCGCGTCTCCTACAATGAGCAGTTCTTC

J: TRBJ1-4
D: NA
V: TRBV9
size: NA
CDR3: CASSAELQGFEKLFF
DNA: TGTGCCAGCAGCGCCGAGCTCCAGGGATTCGAAAAACTGTTTTTT

J: TRBJ2-4
D: TRBD2
V: TRBV5-1
size: NA
CDR3: CASSLFSSGAVNIQYF
DNA: TGCGCCAGCAGCTTATTTTCTAGCGGGGCCGTAAACATTCAGTACTTC

J: TRBJ2-4
D: NA
V: TRBV6-1
size: NA
CDR3: CASSEPGGAHSIVQYF
DNA: TGTGCCAGCAGTGAACCCGGAGGGGCCCACTCCATAGTCCAGTACTTC

J: TRBJ1-1
D: NA
V: TRBV2
size: NA
CDR3: CASSREHTEAFF
DNA: TGTGCCAGCAGTAGGGAGCACACTGAAGCTTTCTTT

J: TRBJ2-5
D: TRBD2
V: TRBV4-3
size: few
CDR3: CASSQGTSQETQYF
DNA: TGCGCCAGCAGCCAAGGGACTAGCCAAGAGACCCAGTACTTC

J: TRBJ2-4
D: NA
V: TRBV5-4
size: NA
CDR3: CASSADEGNIQYF
DNA: TGTGCCAGCAGCGCCGACGAGGGGAACATTCAGTACTTC

J: TRBJ1-2
D: NA
V: TRBV4-3
size: few
CDR3: CASSQIPGGNYGYTF
DNA: TGCGCCAGCAGCCAAATCCCGGGGGGGAACTATGGCTACACCTTC

J: TRBJ1-5
D: NA
V: TRBV2
size: NA
CDR3: CASSDLYQPQHF
DNA: TGTGCCAGCAGTGATTTATATCAGCCCCAGCATTTT

J: TRBJ2-1
D: NA
V: TRBV7-2
size: many
CDR3: CASSPANEQFF
DNA: TGTGCCAGCAGCCCCGCCAATGAGCAGTTCTTC

J: TRBJ2-1
D: TRBD1
V: TRBV5-1
size: few
CDR3: CASWDRGGNEQFF
DNA: TGCGCCTCATGGGACAGGGGAGGCAATGAGCAGTTCTTC

J: TRBJ2-5
D: TRBD1
V: TRBV4-2
size: few
CDR3: CASSRLTGEGETQYF
DNA: TGTGCCAGCAGCCGGTTGACAGGGGAAGGGGAGACCCAGTACTTC

J: TRBJ1-4
D: NA
V: TRBV6-6
size: NA
CDR3: CASVSGEKLFF
DNA: TGTGCCAGCGTGTCGGGTGAAAAACTGTTTTTT

J: TRBJ2-7
D: NA
V: TRBV7-9
size: NA
CDR3: CASSPDRSPYEQYF
DNA: TGTGCCAGCAGCCCCGACAGATCTCCCTACGAGCAGTACTTC

J: TRBJ2-5
D: NA
V: TRBV5-1
size: NA
CDR3: CASTRTVLGETQYF
DNA: TGCGCCAGCACCCGGACAGTTCTGGGGGAGACCCAGTACTTC

J: TRBJ2-1
D: NA
V: TRBV18
size: many
CDR3: CASSGGPYNEQFF
DNA: TGTGCCAGCTCAGGGGGTCCCTACAATGAGCAGTTCTTC

J: TRBJ2-3
D: TRBD2
V: TRBV5-4
size: once
CDR3: CASSFPAGGADTQYF
DNA: TGTGCCAGCAGCTTTCCAGCGGGGGGGGCAGATACGCAGTATTTT

J: TRBJ1-5
D: NA
V: TRBV2
size: NA
CDR3: CASGGGSGQPQHF
DNA: TGTGCCAGTGGAGGCGGGTCGGGTCAGCCCCAGCATTTT

J: TRBJ1-5
D: NA
V: TRBV9
size: NA
CDR3: CASNPWGGNQPQHF
DNA: TGTGCCAGCAACCCCTGGGGTGGCAATCAGCCCCAGCATTTT

J: TRBJ1-1
D: NA
V: TRBV11-1
size: many
CDR3: CASSSGNRDMNTEAFF
DNA: TGTGCCAGCAGTTCAGGGAACAGGGACATGAACACTGAAGCTTTCTTT

J: TRBJ2-1
D: TRBD1
V: TRBV10-3
size: few
CDR3: CAITGTGGNEQFF
DNA: TGTGCCATCACTGGGACAGGCGGGAATGAGCAGTTCTTC

J: TRBJ1-4
D: TRBD1
V: TRBV29-1
size: few
CDR3: CSVEDHYVGQGDEKLFF
DNA: TGCAGCGTTGAAGATCATTATGTGGGACAGGGGGATGAAAAACTGTTTTTT

J: TRBJ2-1
D: NA
V: TRBV29-1
size: NA
CDR3: CSVDPGRAYNEQFF
DNA: TGCAGCGTCGATCCGGGACGGGCCTACAATGAGCAGTTCTTC

J: TRBJ2-5
D: NA
V: TRBV29-1
size: NA
CDR3: CSVIRGTETQYF
DNA: TGCAGCGTTATCCGGGGGACGGAGACCCAGTACTTC

J: TRBJ1-5
D: TRBD1
V: TRBV12-3/TRBV12-4
size: NA
CDR3: CASSFQGARQPQHF
DNA: TGTGCCAGCAGTTTCCAGGGGGCGAGGCAGCCCCAGCATTTT

J: TRBJ1-4
D: TRBD1
V: TRBV30
size: NA
CDR3: CAWTGTGSEKLFF
DNA: TGTGCCTGGACCGGGACAGGGTCCGAAAAACTGTTTTTT

J: TRBJ1-6
D: NA
V: TRBV24-1
size: NA
CDR3: CATSDSYNNSPLHF
DNA: TGTGCCACCAGTGATTCGTATAATAATTCACCCCTCCACTTT

J: TRBJ1-5
D: TRBD1
V: TRBV29-1
size: few
CDR3: CSVRKTGEVRSNQPQHF
DNA: TGCAGCGTACGAAAGACAGGGGAAGTAAGGAGCAATCAGCCCCAGCATTTT

J: TRBJ2-5
D: NA
V: TRBV10-3
size: few
CDR3: CAMGGEEETQYF
DNA: TGTGCCATGGGCGGGGAGGAAGAGACCCAGTACTTC

J: TRBJ2-3
D: TRBD2
V: TRBV7-9
size: few
CDR3: CASSLDLAGVGSDTQYF
DNA: TGTGCCAGCAGCTTAGACCTAGCGGGGGTTGGGTCAGATACGCAGTATTTT

J: TRBJ2-3
D: TRBD2
V: TRBV28
size: NA
CDR3: CASRTLPGLRTDTQYF
DNA: TGTGCCAGCAGAACTCTCCCGGGACTAAGAACAGATACGCAGTATTTT